The clone carrying this T cell receptor beta chain has more than one count but fewer than ten. This sample is part of a study of read filtering for tumor transcriptome and immune sequencing. The library was built from about 400 ng RNA with molecular barcoded adaptors for alpha/delta and beta/gamma chains. TCRdb independently ran MiXCR on the reads; one entry per CDR3 protein. In the table there are 50,000 to 65,000 distinct CDR3 sequences, roughly 12% of which are singletons. Losses at the gene ends were 1 base for V and 4 bases for J; bases not matched to a gene: 5. The germline gives CDR1 SGHDN, CDR2 FVKESK. This CDR3 has 15 residues.

The clonotype originates from a donor aged 40 or over with multiple myeloma. Sequenced input: a population of CD138-negative cells sorted from bone marrow. V is TRBV14 and J is TRBJ2-5; 8 nucleotides agree with TRBD1. The CDR3 loop is CASSQVGTGGETQYF. In DNA form, the CDR3 reads TGTGCCAGCAGCCAAGTAGGGACAGGCGGAGAGACCCAGTACTTC.